This T cell receptor beta chain was obtained from a study of blood T cell repertoires in COVID-19. In the study overall: From T cells, B-cell-depleted T cells, or PBMCs came the material, which was cDNA or gDNA.

CDR1 is KGHDR, CDR2 SFDVKD, per germline. This CDR3 comprises 15 residues. The V gene lost 1 base and the J gene lost 4 bases, with 10 bases spanning the gap. Authors' processing steps: Nucleated cell counts were estimated from reference gene primer amplification. Repertoires were generated with immunoSEQ multiplex PCR, while TCRdb's copy carries only in-frame clones and drops some. The V and J calls and clone size were taken over from that table, and D and trimming were inferred from the DNA. The sample lists about 210,000 clones, around 88% occurring once. Assignments of participants to cohorts depended upon their own reported clinical history.

The source material was PBMCs or T cells enriched from blood (not recorded which). The clonotype originates from a man in his forties or fifties with acute COVID-19. The rearrangement uses TRBV24-1 and TRBJ1-3; weak D call: TRBD1 (5 bases). CDR3 DNA: TGTGCCACCAGTGATTTTGTTCAGGGAGGAAACACCATATATTTT. Its protein product is CATSDFVQGGNTIYF.